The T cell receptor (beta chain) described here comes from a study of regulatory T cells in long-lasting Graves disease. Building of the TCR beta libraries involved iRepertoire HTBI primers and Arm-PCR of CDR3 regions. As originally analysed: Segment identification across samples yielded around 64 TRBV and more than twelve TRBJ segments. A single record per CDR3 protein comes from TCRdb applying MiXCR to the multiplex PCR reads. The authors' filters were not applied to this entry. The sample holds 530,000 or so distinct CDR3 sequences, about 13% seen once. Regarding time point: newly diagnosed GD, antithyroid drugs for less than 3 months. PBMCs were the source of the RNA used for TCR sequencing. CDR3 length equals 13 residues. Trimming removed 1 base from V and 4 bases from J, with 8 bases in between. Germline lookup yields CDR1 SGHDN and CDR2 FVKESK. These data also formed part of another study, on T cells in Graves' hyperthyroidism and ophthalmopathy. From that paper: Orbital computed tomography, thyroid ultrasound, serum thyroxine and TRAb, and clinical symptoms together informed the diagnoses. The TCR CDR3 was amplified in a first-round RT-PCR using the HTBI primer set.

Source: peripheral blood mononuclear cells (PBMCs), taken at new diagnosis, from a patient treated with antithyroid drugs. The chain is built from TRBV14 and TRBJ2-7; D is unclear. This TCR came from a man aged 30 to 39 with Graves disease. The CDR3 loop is CASSQGSRYEQYF. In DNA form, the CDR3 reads TGTGCCAGCAGCCAAGGATCTAGATACGAGCAGTACTTC.